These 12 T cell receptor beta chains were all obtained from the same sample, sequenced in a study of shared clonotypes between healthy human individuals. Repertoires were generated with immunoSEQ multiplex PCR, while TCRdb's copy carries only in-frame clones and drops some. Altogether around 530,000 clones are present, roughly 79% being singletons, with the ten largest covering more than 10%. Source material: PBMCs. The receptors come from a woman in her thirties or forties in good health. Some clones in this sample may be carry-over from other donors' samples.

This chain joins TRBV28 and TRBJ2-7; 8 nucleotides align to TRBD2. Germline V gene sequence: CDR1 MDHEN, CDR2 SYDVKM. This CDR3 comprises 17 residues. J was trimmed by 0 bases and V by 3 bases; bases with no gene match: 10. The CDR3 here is CASSFPPGSGSSYEQYF. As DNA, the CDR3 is TGTGCCAGCAGTTTCCCCCCGGGGAGCGGGAGCTCCTACGAGCAGTACTTC. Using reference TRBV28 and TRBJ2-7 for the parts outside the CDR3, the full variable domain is DVKVTQSSRYLVKRTGEKVFLECVQDMDHENMFWYRQDPGLGLRLIYFSYDVKMKEKGDIPEGYSVSREKKERFSLILESASTNQTSMYLCASSFPPGSGSSYEQYFGPGTRLTVT.

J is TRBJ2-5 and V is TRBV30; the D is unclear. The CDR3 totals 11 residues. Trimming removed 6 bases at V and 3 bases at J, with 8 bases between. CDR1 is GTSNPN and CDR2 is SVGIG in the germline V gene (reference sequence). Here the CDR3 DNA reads TGTGCCTGCCACATAGAAGAGACCCAGTACTTC. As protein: CACHIEETQYF.

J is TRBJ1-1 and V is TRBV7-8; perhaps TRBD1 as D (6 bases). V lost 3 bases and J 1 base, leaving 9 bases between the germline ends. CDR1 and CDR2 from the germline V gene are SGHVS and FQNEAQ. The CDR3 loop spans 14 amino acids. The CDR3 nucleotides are TGTGCCAGCAGCTTCACAGGGCAGAACACTGAAGCTTTCTTT. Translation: CASSFTGQNTEAFF.

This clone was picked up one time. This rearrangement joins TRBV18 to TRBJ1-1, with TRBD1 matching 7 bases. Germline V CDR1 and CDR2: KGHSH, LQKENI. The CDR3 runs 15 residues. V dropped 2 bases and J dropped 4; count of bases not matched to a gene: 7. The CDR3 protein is CASSPTDRAGTEAFF. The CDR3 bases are TGTGCCAGCTCACCAACTGACAGGGCTGGCACTGAAGCTTTCTTT.

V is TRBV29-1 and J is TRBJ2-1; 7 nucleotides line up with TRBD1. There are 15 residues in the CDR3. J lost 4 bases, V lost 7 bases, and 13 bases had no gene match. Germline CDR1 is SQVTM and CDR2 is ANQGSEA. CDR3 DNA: TGCAGCGCCGCTCGGACAGGCGATTTGTACAATGAGCAGTTCTTC. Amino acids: CSAARTGDLYNEQFF.

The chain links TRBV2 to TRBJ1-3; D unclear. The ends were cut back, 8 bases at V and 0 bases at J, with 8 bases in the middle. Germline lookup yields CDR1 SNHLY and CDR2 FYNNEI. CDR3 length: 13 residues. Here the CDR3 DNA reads TGTGCCAGCCACGTGTACTCTGGAAACACCATATATTTT. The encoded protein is CASHVYSGNTIYF. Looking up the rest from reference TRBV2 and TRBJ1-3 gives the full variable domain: EPEVTQTPSHQVTQMGQEVILRCVPISNHLYFYWYRQILGQKVEFLVSFYNNEISEKSEIFDDQFSVERPDGSNFTLKIRSTKLEDSAMYFCASHVYSGNTIYFGEGSWLTVV.

The CDR3 reads CAWKREVTDTQYF. CDR3 in DNA: TGTGCCTGGAAGCGGGAGGTCACAGATACGCAGTATTTT. The chain links TRBV30 to TRBJ2-3; TRBD2 agrees at 9 bases. In germline, CDR1 is GTSNPN, CDR2 SVGIG (reference sequence). J gave up 2 bases and V 4 bases, and 1 base lay outside the gene matches. This CDR3 is built from 13 residues.

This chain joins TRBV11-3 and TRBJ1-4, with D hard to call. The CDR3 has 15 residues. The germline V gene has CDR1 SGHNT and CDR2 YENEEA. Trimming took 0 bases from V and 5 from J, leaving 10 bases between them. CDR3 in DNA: TGTGCCAGCAGCTTAGAACGGCTCCCGAATGAAAAACTGTTTTTT. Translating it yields CASSLERLPNEKLFF.

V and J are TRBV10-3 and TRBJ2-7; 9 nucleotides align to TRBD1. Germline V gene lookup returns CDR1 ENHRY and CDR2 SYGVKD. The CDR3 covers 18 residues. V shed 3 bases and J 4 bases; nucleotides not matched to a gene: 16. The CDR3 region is CAISEPGQGTPGRYEQYF. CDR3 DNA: TGTGCCATCAGTGAACCCGGACAGGGGACCCCTGGGAGATACGAGCAGTACTTC.

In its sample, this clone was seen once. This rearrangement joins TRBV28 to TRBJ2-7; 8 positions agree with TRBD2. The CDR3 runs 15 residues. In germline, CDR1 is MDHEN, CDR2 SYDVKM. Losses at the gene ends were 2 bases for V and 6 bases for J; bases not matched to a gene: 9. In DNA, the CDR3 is TGTGCCAGCAGTTTAGGGTCCGGGGGGGCTCTCGAGCAGTACTTC. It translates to CASSLGSGGALEQYF.

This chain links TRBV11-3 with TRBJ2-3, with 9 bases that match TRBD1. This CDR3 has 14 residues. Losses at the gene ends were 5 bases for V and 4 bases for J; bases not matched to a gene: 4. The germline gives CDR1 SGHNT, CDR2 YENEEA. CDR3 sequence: CASSITGGADTQYF. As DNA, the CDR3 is TGTGCCAGCAGCATCACAGGGGGCGCAGATACGCAGTATTTT.

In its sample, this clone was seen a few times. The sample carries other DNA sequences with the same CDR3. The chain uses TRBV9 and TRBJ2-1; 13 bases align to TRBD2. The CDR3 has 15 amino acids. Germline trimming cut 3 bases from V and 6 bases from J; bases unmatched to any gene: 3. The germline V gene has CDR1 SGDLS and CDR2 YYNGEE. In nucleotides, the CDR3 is TGTGCCAGCAGCGCAGGACTAGCGGGAGCCAATGAGCAGTTCTTC. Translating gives CASSAGLAGANEQFF.